The 17 T cell receptor beta chains given below trace back to one sample, sequenced in a study of blood T cell repertoires in COVID-19. Clones were read by immunoSEQ multiplex PCR, and TCRdb kept only the in-frame ones, dropping some. The top ten clones hold about 5% of a sample with 94,000 or so clones, more than 75% of them seen once. The sample comprised peripheral blood. These receptors were obtained from a woman of 80 years or more with active COVID-19.

This chain connects TRBV6-2 or TRBV6-3 to TRBJ2-1, with D uncertain. Germline V gene sequence: CDR1 MNHEY, CDR2 SVGEGT. The germline V and J ends were trimmed by 0 bases and 5 bases, with 5 bases remaining between them. The length of the CDR3 is 13 residues. The CDR3 loop reads CASSYSFNNEQFF. The CDR3 nucleotides read TGTGCCAGCAGTTACTCGTTCAACAATGAGCAGTTCTTC.

This clone has a single count. This chain links TRBV14 with TRBJ1-4; D perhaps matches TRBD1 (5 bases). Germline assignment: CDR1 SGHDN and CDR2 FVKESK. V lost 2 bases and J 7 bases, leaving 11 bases between the germline ends. CDR3 length: 14 amino acids. The CDR3 sequence: CASSQRGFSEKLFF. The CDR3 DNA reads as TGTGCCAGCAGCCAACGGGGGTTTAGTGAAAAACTGTTTTTT.

V and J are TRBV19 and TRBJ2-7; 10 nucleotides align to TRBD2. The germline gives CDR1 LNHDA, CDR2 SQIVND (reference sequence). The J segment lost 6 bases and the V segment lost 5 bases, leaving 10 bases of the junction unmatched. The CDR3 covers 15 residues. CDR3 loop: CASSAVAGGFGEQYF. The CDR3 DNA reads TGTGCCAGTAGTGCGGTAGCGGGAGGATTCGGCGAGCAGTACTTC.

Only a few counts were recorded for this clone. The rearrangement links TRBV6-6 to TRBJ2-5; perhaps TRBD1 as D (6 bases). The CDR3 length is 14 residues. CDR1 is MNHNY, CDR2 SVGAGI, per germline (reference sequence). Between the trimmed V and J ends, which lost 6 bases and 9 bases, there was a span of 20 bases. The CDR3 coding sequence is TGTGCCAGCAGGGGGGCGGAAGCCATGGGGGCCCAGTACTTC. This translates into CASRGAEAMGAQYF.

The chain uses TRBV27 and TRBJ1-2, with 9 bases fitting TRBD1. Germline V lookup: CDR1 MNHEY, CDR2 SMNVEV (reference sequence). Trimming at V came to 5 bases and at J to 8 bases, leaving 9 bases not matched to a gene. CDR3 length equals 14 residues. CDR3 nucleotides: TGTGCCAGCAGTGCGAACAGGGGGCTAAAAGGCTACACCTTC. Protein sequence: CASSANRGLKGYTF.

The chain couples TRBV6-1 to TRBJ2-7; unclear D gene. Germline V gene data show CDR1 as MNHNS and CDR2 as SASEGT. CDR3 size: 12 residues. V lost 6 bases and J 3 bases, leaving 9 bases between the germline ends. CDR3 loop: CASSPSSYEQYF. The CDR3 DNA reads as TGTGCCAGCAGCCCCTCGAGCTACGAGCAGTACTTC.

J is TRBJ2-3 and V is TRBV5-6; TRBD2 matches at 7 bases. Germline CDR1 is SGHDT and CDR2 is YYEEEE. The CDR3 length is 15 residues. J lost 3 bases, V lost 2 bases, and 6 bases had no gene match. The CDR3 loop reads CASSFIAGGTDTQYF. The CDR3 DNA sequence: TGTGCCAGCAGCTTCATAGCGGGTGGAACAGATACGCAGTATTTT.

The rearrangement joins TRBV19 to TRBJ1-5; D gene unclear. V shed 9 bases and J shed 4 bases, with 10 bases lying between them. The CDR3 sequence is 12 residues long. Germline CDR1 LNHDA, CDR2 SQIVND (reference sequence). The CDR3 loop reads CASERENQPQHF. The CDR3 coding sequence is TGTGCCAGCGAACGGGAGAATCAGCCCCAGCATTTT.

V gene TRBV18 combines with J gene TRBJ1-2, with D perhaps TRBD1 (5 bases). V was clipped by 2 bases and J by 5 bases, with 9 bases between them. In germline, CDR1 is KGHSH, CDR2 LQKENI. The CDR3 is 13 amino acids. DNA for the CDR3: TGTGCCAGCTCACCAGACAGTGCGTATGGCTACACCTTC. Translated: CASSPDSAYGYTF.

This rearrangement joins TRBV7-2 to TRBJ2-7; D not resolved. The germline V and J ends were trimmed by 3 bases and 2 bases, with 8 bases remaining between them. The length of the CDR3 is 13 residues. Germline CDR1 reads SGHTA; CDR2 reads FQGNSA. DNA for the CDR3: TGTGCCAGCAGCTTCGGCGGAACCTACGAGCAGTACTTC. Its translation is CASSFGGTYEQYF. The variable domain in full, completed from reference TRBV7-2 and TRBJ2-7, reads GAGVSQSPSNKVTEKGKDVELRCDPISGHTALYWYRQSLGQGLEFLIYFQGNSAPDKSGLPSDRFSAERTGGSVSTLTIQRTQQEDSAVYLCASSFGGTYEQYFGPGTRLTVT.

The V gene is TRBV9, the J gene TRBJ2-2, with 8 bases matching TRBD2. The CDR3 runs to 16 residues. Trimming removed 3 bases from V and 4 bases from J; junction bases left unmatched: 8. Germline V gene lookup returns CDR1 SGDLS and CDR2 YYNGEE. In DNA, the CDR3 is TGTGCCAGCAGCGGCCTAGGCGGGAGGCCCACCGGGGAGCTGTTTTTT. It translates to CASSGLGGRPTGELFF.

This sequence joins TRBV28 and TRBJ2-1; a weak D match, TRBD1 (6 bases). Trimming pared 4 bases from V and 7 bases from J, leaving 14 bases between. In germline, CDR1 is MDHEN, CDR2 SYDVKM. The CDR3 spans 14 residues. The CDR3 DNA reads TGTGCCAGCAGTTCTGGGGGCTCAAGGAATGAGCAGTTCTTC. This gives the protein CASSSGGSRNEQFF.

The chain links TRBV6-5 to TRBJ2-7; D possibly corresponds to TRBD1 (5 bases). The CDR3 runs to 13 residues. V gave up 5 bases and J gave up 1 base, with 9 bases separating them. Germline loops: CDR1 MNHEY, CDR2 SVGAGI. This CDR3 reads CASSQGQSYEQYF. The CDR3 bases are TGTGCCAGCAGTCAGGGTCAGTCCTACGAGCAGTACTTC.

The chain employs TRBV11-3 and TRBJ2-7, with 9 nucleotides matching TRBD1. The CDR3 runs to 15 residues. Germline V CDR1 and CDR2: SGHNT, YENEEA. V gave up 5 bases and J gave up 4 bases; unmatched junction bases: 9. For the CDR3, the DNA is TGTGCCAGCAGCCAAGGACAGGGGTCGATTTACGAGCAGTACTTC. It translates to CASSQGQGSIYEQYF.

V usage is TRBV28 and J usage is TRBJ2-5; weak D call: TRBD2 (6 bases). CDR1 and CDR2 (germline): MDHEN, SYDVKM. The V end was cut by 6 bases, the J end by 2 bases, with 16 bases between. This CDR3 spans 15 amino acids. CDR3 nucleotides: TGTGCCAGCAGGGGCGCGGGGCTCAATCAAGAGACCCAGTACTTC. Translation: CASRGAGLNQETQYF.

The rearrangement links TRBV19 to TRBJ1-5, with D possibly TRBD1 on 6 matching bases. This CDR3 contains 15 residues. V lost 9 bases to trimming and J lost 2 bases, with 17 bases between them. Germline V CDR1 and CDR2: LNHDA, SQIVND (reference sequence). CDR3 amino acids: CASRKTTGGNQPQHF. The CDR3 DNA is TGTGCCAGCCGCAAAACGACAGGCGGCAATCAGCCCCAGCATTTT.

The chain's CDR3 is CAWSVQTGHGYTF. Written as DNA, the CDR3 is TGTGCCTGGAGTGTCCAGACAGGCCATGGCTACACCTTC. This chain connects TRBV30 to TRBJ1-2; D might be TRBD1 (6 bases). Germline V gives CDR1 GTSNPN, CDR2 SVGIG (reference sequence). The V gene lost 0 bases and the J gene lost 6 bases, with 11 bases spanning the gap. CDR3 size: 13 residues.